This T cell receptor (beta chain) was captured by sequencing in a study of T cells in localized non-small cell lung cancer. The CDR3 consists of 14 residues. Germline V gene sequence: CDR1 SGHNT, CDR2 YENEEA. Trimming removed 5 bases from V and 1 base from J, with 11 bases in between. This clone was seen a few times. Antigen specificity is unknown. Only in-frame clones appear in the TCRdb table, and some are missing; sequencing was by immunoSEQ multiplex PCR. This sample yields about 3,200 clones, of which about 29% are seen a single time; approximately 9.1% belongs to the top ten. Study conclusions and caveats: Heterogeneity stays possible, as sequencing covered only one tumor region.

The sample in question was normal lung tissue next to the tumor, obtained before any cancer treatment. This receptor was identified in a woman aged 40 to 75 with stage I lung adenocarcinoma. This chain joins TRBV11-3 and TRBJ1-1, with D perhaps matching TRBD1 (5 bases). CDR3 protein: CASSRGGGNTEAFF. The CDR3 bases are TGTGCCAGCAGCCGGGGTGGGGGGAACACTGAAGCTTTCTTT.